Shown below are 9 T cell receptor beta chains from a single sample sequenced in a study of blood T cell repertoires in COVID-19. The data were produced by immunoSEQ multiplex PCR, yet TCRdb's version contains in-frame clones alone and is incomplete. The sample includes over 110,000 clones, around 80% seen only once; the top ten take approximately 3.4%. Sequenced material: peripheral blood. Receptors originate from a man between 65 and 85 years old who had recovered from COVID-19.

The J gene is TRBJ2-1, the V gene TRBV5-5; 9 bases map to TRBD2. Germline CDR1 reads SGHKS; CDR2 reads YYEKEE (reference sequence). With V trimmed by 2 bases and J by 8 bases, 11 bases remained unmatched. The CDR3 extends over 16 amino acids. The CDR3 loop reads CASSLSELAGDDEQFF. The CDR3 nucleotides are TGTGCCAGCAGCTTATCCGAACTAGCGGGCGACGATGAGCAGTTCTTC.

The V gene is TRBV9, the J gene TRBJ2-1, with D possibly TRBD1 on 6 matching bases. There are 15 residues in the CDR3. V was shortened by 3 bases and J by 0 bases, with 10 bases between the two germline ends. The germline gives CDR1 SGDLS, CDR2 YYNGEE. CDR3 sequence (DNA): TGTGCCAGCAGCGCACAGGGAAGCTCCTACAATGAGCAGTTCTTC. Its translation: CASSAQGSSYNEQFF.

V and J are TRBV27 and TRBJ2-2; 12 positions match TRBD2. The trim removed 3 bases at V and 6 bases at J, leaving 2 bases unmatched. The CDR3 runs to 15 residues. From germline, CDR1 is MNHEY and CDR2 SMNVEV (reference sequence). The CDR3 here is CASSFRLAGAGELFF. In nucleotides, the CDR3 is TGTGCCAGCAGTTTCCGACTAGCGGGAGCCGGGGAGCTGTTTTTT.

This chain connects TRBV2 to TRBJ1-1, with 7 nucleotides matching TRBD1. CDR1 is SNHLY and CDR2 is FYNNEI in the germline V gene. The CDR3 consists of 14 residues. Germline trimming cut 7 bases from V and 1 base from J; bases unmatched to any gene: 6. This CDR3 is CASNGRTGNTEAFF. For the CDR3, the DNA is TGTGCCAGCAACGGCCGGACAGGGAACACTGAAGCTTTCTTT.

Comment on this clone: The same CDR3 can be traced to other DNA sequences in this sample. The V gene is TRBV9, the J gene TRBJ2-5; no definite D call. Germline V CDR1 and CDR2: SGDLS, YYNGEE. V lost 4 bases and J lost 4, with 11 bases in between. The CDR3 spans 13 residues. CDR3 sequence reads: CASSPRPGETQYF. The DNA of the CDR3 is TGTGCCAGCAGCCCCCGTCCGGGAGAGACCCAGTACTTC. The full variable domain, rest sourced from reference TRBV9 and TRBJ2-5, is DSGVTQTPKHLITATGQRVTLRCSPRSGDLSVYWYQQSLDQGLQFLIQYYNGEERAKGNILERFSAQQFPDLHSELNLSSLELGDSALYFCASSPRPGETQYFGPGTRLLVL.

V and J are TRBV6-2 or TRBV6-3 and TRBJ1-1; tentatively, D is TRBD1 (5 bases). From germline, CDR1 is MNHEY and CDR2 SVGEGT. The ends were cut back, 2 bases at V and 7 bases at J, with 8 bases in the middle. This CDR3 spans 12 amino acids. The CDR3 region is CASSYRGGEAFF. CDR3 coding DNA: TGTGCCAGCAGTTACAGGGGCGGTGAAGCTTTCTTT.

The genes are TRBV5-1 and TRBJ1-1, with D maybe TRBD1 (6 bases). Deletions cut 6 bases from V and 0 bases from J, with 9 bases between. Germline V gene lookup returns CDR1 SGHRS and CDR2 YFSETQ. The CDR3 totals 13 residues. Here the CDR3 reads CASTGQMNTEAFF. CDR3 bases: TGCGCCAGCACGGGACAAATGAACACTGAAGCTTTCTTT.

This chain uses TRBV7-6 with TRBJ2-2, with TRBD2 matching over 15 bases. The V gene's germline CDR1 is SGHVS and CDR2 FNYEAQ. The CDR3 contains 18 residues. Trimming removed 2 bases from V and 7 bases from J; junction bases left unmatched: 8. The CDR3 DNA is TGTGCCAGCAGCTTACGGACTAGCGGGAGGGGTGCAGGCGGGGAGCTGTTTTTT. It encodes CASSLRTSGRGAGGELFF.

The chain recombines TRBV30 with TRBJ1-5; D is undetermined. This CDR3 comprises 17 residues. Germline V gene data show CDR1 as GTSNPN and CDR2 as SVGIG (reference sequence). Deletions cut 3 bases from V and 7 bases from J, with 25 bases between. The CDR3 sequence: CAWRPGRLGLGEQPQHF. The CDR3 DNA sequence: TGTGCCTGGAGGCCCGGGCGGCTCGGACTCGGGGAACAGCCCCAGCATTTT.